This record looks at one TCR beta chain sequence and its context. Primers included in the PCR were 60 Vbeta and 13 Jbeta primers. Sequenced by immunoSEQ multiplex PCR; TCRdb stores in-frame clones only, minus some. Counted here are about 160,000 clones, 80% occurring once; the ten biggest clones make up under 6%. V shed 0 bases and J 7 bases; nucleotides not matched to a gene: 14. The germline V gene has CDR1 LGHNA and CDR2 YSLEER. The CDR3 is 17 amino acids. The data stem from a study of cytomegalovirus exposure and HLA in healthy donors. This clonotype was sampled from a man aged 30 to 45 in good health and CMV-seronegative. Sequenced sample: PBMCs. The chain couples TRBV4-3 to TRBJ1-2, with 7 nucleotides matching TRBD1. The CDR3 reads CASSQETGDQGRGGYTF. For the CDR3, the DNA is TGCGCCAGCAGCCAAGAAACAGGGGATCAGGGCCGTGGTGGCTACACCTTC.